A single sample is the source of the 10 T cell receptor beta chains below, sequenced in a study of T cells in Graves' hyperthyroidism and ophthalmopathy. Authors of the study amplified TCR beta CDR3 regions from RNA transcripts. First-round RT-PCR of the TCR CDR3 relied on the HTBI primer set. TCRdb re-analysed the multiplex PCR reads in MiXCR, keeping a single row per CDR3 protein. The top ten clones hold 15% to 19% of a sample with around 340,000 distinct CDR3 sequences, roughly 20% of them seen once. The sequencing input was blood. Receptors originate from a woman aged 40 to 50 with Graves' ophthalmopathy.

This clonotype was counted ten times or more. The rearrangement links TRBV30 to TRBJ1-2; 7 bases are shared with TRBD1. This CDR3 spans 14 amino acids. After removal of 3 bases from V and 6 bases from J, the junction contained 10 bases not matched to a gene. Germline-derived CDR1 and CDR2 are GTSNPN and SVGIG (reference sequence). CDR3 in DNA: TGTGCCTGGAGCTCCCCAGGGGGATGGGATGGCTACACCTTC. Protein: CAWSSPGGWDGYTF.

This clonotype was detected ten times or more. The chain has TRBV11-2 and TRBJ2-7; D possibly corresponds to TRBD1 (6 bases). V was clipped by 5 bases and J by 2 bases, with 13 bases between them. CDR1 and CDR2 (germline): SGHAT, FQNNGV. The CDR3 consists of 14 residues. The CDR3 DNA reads TGTGCCAGCAGCCCGTGGGACACGACCTACGAGCAGTACTTC. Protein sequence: CASSPWDTTYEQYF.

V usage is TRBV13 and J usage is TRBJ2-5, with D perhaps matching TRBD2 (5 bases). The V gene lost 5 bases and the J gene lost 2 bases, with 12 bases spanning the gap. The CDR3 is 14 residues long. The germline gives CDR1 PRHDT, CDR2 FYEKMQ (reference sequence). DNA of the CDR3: TGTGCCAGCAGCGCACGGACGGGACAAGAGACCCAGTACTTC. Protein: CASSARTGQETQYF.

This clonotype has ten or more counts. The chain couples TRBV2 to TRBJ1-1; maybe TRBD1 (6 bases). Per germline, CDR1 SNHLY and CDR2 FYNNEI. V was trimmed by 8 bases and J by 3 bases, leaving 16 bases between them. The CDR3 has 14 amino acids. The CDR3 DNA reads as TGTGCCAGCTCAAGTCTGGGGGGGCACACTGAAGCTTTCTTT. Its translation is CASSSLGGHTEAFF.

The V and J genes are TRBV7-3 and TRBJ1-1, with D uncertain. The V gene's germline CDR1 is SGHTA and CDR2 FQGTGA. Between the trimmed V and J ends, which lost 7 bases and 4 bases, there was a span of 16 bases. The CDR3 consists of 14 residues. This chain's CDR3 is CASINTVPGTEAFF. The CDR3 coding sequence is TGTGCCAGCATAAACACAGTGCCAGGCACTGAAGCTTTCTTT.

The CDR3 spells CASRNRDSNGEQYF. The CDR3 DNA reads as TGTGCCAGCAGAAACAGGGACAGCAACGGGGAGCAGTACTTC. V and J are TRBV28 and TRBJ2-7, with 7 bases matching TRBD1. The CDR3 consists of 14 residues. The germline CDR1 and CDR2 sequences are MDHEN and SYDVKM. V lost 6 bases, J lost 7 bases, and 12 bases stayed unmatched.

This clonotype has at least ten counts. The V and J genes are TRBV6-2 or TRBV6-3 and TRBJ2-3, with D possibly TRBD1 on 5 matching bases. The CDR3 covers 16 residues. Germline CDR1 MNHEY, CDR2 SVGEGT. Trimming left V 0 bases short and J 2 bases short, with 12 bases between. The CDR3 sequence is CASSYSTTVITDTQYF. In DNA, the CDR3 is TGTGCCAGCAGTTACTCGACGACAGTAATCACAGATACGCAGTATTTT.

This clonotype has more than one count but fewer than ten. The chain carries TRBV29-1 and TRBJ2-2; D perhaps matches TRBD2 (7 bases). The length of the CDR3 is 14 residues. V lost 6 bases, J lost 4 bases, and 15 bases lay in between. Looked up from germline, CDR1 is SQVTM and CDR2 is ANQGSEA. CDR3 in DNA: TGCAGCGTATGGGCGGGGGCTGCCACCGGGGAGCTGTTTTTT. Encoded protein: CSVWAGAATGELFF.

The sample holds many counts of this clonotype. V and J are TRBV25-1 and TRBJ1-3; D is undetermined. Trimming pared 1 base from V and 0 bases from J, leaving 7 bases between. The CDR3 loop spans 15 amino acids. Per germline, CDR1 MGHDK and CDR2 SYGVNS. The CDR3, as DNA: TGTGCCAGCAGTGAATGGCAAAACTCTGGAAACACCATATATTTT. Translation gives CASSEWQNSGNTIYF. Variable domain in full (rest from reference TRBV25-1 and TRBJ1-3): EADIYQTPRYLVIGTGKKITLECSQTMGHDKMYWYQQDPGMELHLIHYSYGVNSTEKGDLSSESTVSRIRTEHFPLTLESARPSHTSQYLCASSEWQNSGNTIYFGEGSWLTVV.

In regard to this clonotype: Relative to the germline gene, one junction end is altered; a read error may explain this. CDR3 region: CASSSGGNYGYIF. DNA of the CDR3: TGTGCCAGCAGCTCTGGCGGGAACTATGGCTACATCTTC. The genes are TRBV11-2 and TRBJ1-2; no clear D gene. In germline, CDR1 is SGHAT, CDR2 FQNNGV. The CDR3 is made up of 13 amino acids.